This is a list of T cell receptor beta chains from one sample in a study of OX40 agonist ivuxolimab in advanced cancers. Assay used: immunoSEQ multiplex PCR; TCRdb lists only in-frame clones, some missing. The sample holds about 84,000 clones, roughly nine tenths seen once. Sequencing was performed on CD4+ or CD8+ T cells sorted from blood, taken in a trial of the OX40 agonist ivuxolimab. The source of these receptors is an adult with an advanced solid tumor such as melanoma, head and neck, liver or kidney cancer. Each CDR3 is given with its conserved first and last residue.

V gene | CDR3 protein
TRBV5-1 | CASSGPGQGVETQYF
TRBV6-6 | CASTKQKRGSYNEQFF
TRBV19 | CASRGLSNQPQHF
TRBV7-9 | CASSLAVAGYNEQFF
TRBV5-1 | CASSLWAGKANTEAFF
TRBV27 | CASSFQGSYNSPLHF
TRBV9 | CASSVGLAGGVYEQFF
TRBV29-1 | CSVQAAPQGDYTF
TRBV10-3 | CAISEAGGSYEQYF
TRBV9 | CASSPRGGISYEQYF
TRBV6-1 | CASSDASPLHF
TRBV19 | CASRDRVGQPQHF
TRBV9 | CASSTFGGIDEQFF
TRBV7-3 | CASSRTPGIQFNNEQFF
TRBV5-5 | CASRRRQDPSYEQYF
TRBV6-1 | CASSEWRNQETQYF
TRBV27 | CASSLWAQVGGEQYF
TRBV5-1 | CASSLAGGPWDTQYF
TRBV5-4 | CASSLGRTSGANVLTF
TRBV5-1 | CASSHSPGQGSNEQFF
TRBV28 | CASSGRDTQYF
TRBV5-1 | CASSVNSGGLYNEQFF
TRBV29-1 | CSVLRDADYEQYF
TRBV11-1 | CASRIGVEAGELFF
TRBV4-2 | CASSQVSGGHTGELFF
TRBV5-1 | CASASTDTQYF
TRBV5-1 | CASSLVERGEQYF
TRBV6-6 | CASSLTGDQPQHF
TRBV10-3 | CAITTGQANTEAFF
TRBV6-1 | CASSALVAGGNVNTGELFF
TRBV5-4 | CASSPGGLFTGELFF
TRBV28 | CASSTSGTENYGYTF
TRBV5-1 | CASSLREGTEAFF
TRBV6-1 | CASRGGESNQPQHF
TRBV4-1 | CASSQGRTGPGSGANVLTF
TRBV15 | CATSREKGPANEKLFF
TRBV5-1 | CASSLGGYSGANVLTF
TRBV10-2 | CASRAYATNEKLFF
TRBV5-1 | CASSSNVGELFF
TRBV2 | CASSEEAGQGSNEQFF
TRBV28 | CASSTSNGNIQYF
TRBV5-4 | CASSSQGGSSYEQYF
TRBV27 | CASSLIRTGANTGELFF
TRBV10-3 | CAISESGAATNEKLFF